This T cell receptor beta chain is drawn from a study of cytomegalovirus exposure and HLA in healthy donors. Germline V gene sequence: CDR1 WNHNN, CDR2 SYGVQD (reference sequence). The CDR3 covers 15 residues. Trimming left V 6 bases short and J 4 bases short, with 19 bases between. In the case of this clone: Its target is not known.

Points from the study as a whole: Most TCR sequences were seen very rarely across donors, but some public TCRs occurred in many.

The PCR was carried out with 60 Vbeta primers and 13 Jbeta primers. Sequenced by immunoSEQ multiplex PCR; TCRdb stores in-frame clones only, minus some. The table lists 140,000 to 150,000 clones, about 8.9% of them singletons. Sample: PBMCs. This chain links TRBV10-1 with TRBJ2-7, with D possibly TRBD2 on 5 matching bases. This clonotype originated in a man aged 50-59 years in good health and CMV-seronegative. CDR3 coding DNA: TGCGCCAGCAGCGCGGACGGACTCGCTGGATACGAGCAGTACTTC. This codes for CASSADGLAGYEQYF.